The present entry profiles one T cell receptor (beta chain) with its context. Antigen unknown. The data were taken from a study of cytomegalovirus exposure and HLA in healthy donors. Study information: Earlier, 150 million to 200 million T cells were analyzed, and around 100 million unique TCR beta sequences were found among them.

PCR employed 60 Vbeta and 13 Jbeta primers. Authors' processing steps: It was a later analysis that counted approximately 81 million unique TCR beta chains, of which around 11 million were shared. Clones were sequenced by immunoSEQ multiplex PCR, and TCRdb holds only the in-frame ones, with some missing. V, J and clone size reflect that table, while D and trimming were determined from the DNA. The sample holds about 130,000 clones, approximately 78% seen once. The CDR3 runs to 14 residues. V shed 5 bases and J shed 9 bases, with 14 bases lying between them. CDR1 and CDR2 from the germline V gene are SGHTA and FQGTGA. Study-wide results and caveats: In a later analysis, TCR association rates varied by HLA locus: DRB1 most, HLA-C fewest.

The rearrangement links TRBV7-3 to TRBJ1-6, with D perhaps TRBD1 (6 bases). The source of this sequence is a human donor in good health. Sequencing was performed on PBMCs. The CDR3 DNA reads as TGTGCCAGCAGCCCCCAGGGGCGCCGTTCACCCCTCCACTTT. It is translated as CASSPQGRRSPLHF.